The clone carrying this T cell receptor beta chain was observed at least ten times. Germline assignment: CDR1 SEHNR and CDR2 FQNEAQ (reference sequence). The CDR3 extends over 14 amino acids. Trimming took off 5 bases at V and 2 bases at J, with 13 bases between the two ends. The sample is drawn from a study of T cells in Graves' hyperthyroidism and ophthalmopathy. It was RNA transcripts that yielded the amplified TCR beta CDR3 regions. A first-round RT-PCR of the TCR CDR3 used the HTBI primer set. Via MiXCR, TCRdb re-called the multiplex PCR reads, giving one row per CDR3 protein. The sample lists around 300,000 distinct CDR3 sequences, 10% to 15% occurring once.

This receptor was obtained from a woman in her twenties or thirties with Graves' hyperthyroidism that later progressed to Graves' ophthalmopathy. V gene TRBV7-9 combines with J gene TRBJ2-7, with D tentatively TRBD1 (6 bases). Material: blood. This CDR3 is CASSPRDTTYEQYF. In nucleotides, the CDR3 is TGTGCCAGCAGCCCCCGGGACACCACCTACGAGCAGTACTTC. The full variable domain, its missing parts supplied by reference TRBV7-9 and TRBJ2-7, is DTGVSQNPRHKITKRGQNVTFRCDPISEHNRLYWYRQTLGQGPEFLTYFQNEAQLEKSRLLSDRFSAERPKGSFSTLEIQRTEQGDSAMYLCASSPRDTTYEQYFGPGTRLTVT.